This is a list of T cell receptor beta chains from one sample in a study of blood T cell repertoires in COVID-19. TCRdb keeps only in-frame clones here, not all; method: immunoSEQ multiplex PCR. In the table there are about 140,000 clones, about 78% of which are singletons. What was sequenced was peripheral blood. These receptor sequences come from a man in his fifties or sixties who had recovered from COVID-19. Both conserved end residues are part of each CDR3. Each record gives: J gene, D gene, CDR3 length, clone size, V gene, CDR3 DNA, CDR3 protein. A D gene is named only where the DNA matches it firmly. Part of the rows lack a size; the others show once, few, many or a class for expanded clones.

J: TRBJ2-3; D: TRBD2; length: 13; size: -; V: TRBV28; DNA: TGTGCCAGCACCCCGGGGGGAACAGATACGCAGTATTTT; CDR3: CASTPGGTDTQYF
J: TRBJ1-5; D: -; length: 15; size: few; V: TRBV19; DNA: TGTGCCAGTAAAAGAACTCATAACGTCGATCAGCCCCAGCATTTT; CDR3: CASKRTHNVDQPQHF
J: TRBJ1-2; D: TRBD1; length: 13; size: -; V: TRBV3-1/TRBV3-2; DNA: TGTGCCAGCAGCCCACAGGGGAACTATGGCTACACCTTC; CDR3: CASSPQGNYGYTF
J: TRBJ2-7; D: -; length: 14; size: -; V: TRBV29-1; DNA: TGCAGCGGCAAAGGATACGGGAGTATGGACGAGCAGTACTTC; CDR3: CSGKGYGSMDEQYF
J: TRBJ1-5; D: TRBD1; length: 16; size: -; V: TRBV30; DNA: TGTGCCTGGAGTGTACAGGGGTCAGGAAGCAATCAGCCCCAGCATTTT; CDR3: CAWSVQGSGSNQPQHF
J: TRBJ1-5; D: -; length: 14; size: few; V: TRBV6-2/TRBV6-3; DNA: TGTGCCAGCAGTTTAGAAGGGCGGGGGCAGCCCCAGCATTTT; CDR3: CASSLEGRGQPQHF
J: TRBJ2-2; D: TRBD2; length: 16; size: -; V: TRBV18; DNA: TGTGCCAGCTCAGCAGCGGGAGGGACGAACACCGGGGAGCTGTTTTTT; CDR3: CASSAAGGTNTGELFF
J: TRBJ1-3; D: -; length: 15; size: -; V: TRBV3-1/TRBV3-2; DNA: TGTGCCAGCAGCCTTAACACCTTCTCTGGAAACACCATATATTTT; CDR3: CASSLNTFSGNTIYF
J: TRBJ2-5; D: -; length: 13; size: -; V: TRBV19; DNA: TGTGCCAGTAGTGTGACAGTGCAAGAGACCCAGTACTTC; CDR3: CASSVTVQETQYF
J: TRBJ2-1; D: -; length: 15; size: -; V: TRBV9; DNA: TGTGCCAGCATCCTCCAGGGGCGGGTTACACATGAGCAGTTCTTC; CDR3: CASILQGRVTHEQFF
J: TRBJ1-2; D: -; length: 13; size: -; V: TRBV30; DNA: TGTGCCTGGAGTGTACGGCGGGACTATGGCTACACCTTC; CDR3: CAWSVRRDYGYTF
J: TRBJ2-5; D: TRBD2; length: 13; size: -; V: TRBV5-1; DNA: TGCGCCAGCAGAGGGAGGGCCCTGGAGACCCAGTACTTC; CDR3: CASRGRALETQYF
J: TRBJ2-1; D: TRBD2; length: 15; size: -; V: TRBV28; DNA: TGTGCCAGCAGCCTGACTAGCGGGAGTTACAATGAGCAGTTCTTC; CDR3: CASSLTSGSYNEQFF
J: TRBJ2-1; D: TRBD2; length: 14; size: -; V: TRBV29-1; DNA: TGCAGCGTTGAGAGGGCGCTAGCGGGAGAGGGAGAGTTCTTC; CDR3: CSVERALAGEGEFF
J: TRBJ1-2; D: -; length: 15; size: -; V: TRBV15; DNA: TGTGCCACCAGCAGAGGGCGCGGGCTCAACTATGGCTACACCTTC; CDR3: CATSRGRGLNYGYTF
J: TRBJ2-7; D: TRBD2; length: 16; size: -; V: TRBV20-1; DNA: TGCAGTGCTAGTGATCACGGGACTAGCGGGCCTTCGGAGCAGTACTTC; CDR3: CSASDHGTSGPSEQYF
J: TRBJ1-5; D: -; length: 13; size: -; V: TRBV19; DNA: TGTGCCAGTACGTACGGTAGCAATCAGCCCCAGCATTTT; CDR3: CASTYGSNQPQHF
J: TRBJ2-7; D: -; length: 19; size: -; V: TRBV21-1; DNA: TGTGCCAGCAGCAAACAGTCGGTAGCTGGGGGCGGGAGGGTCTACGAGCAGTACTTC; CDR3: CASSKQSVAGGGRVYEQYF
J: TRBJ2-1; D: TRBD2; length: 15; size: -; V: TRBV19; DNA: TGTGCCAGTAGTTATGGGCGGGAGGGCCGAAATGAGCAGTTCTTC; CDR3: CASSYGREGRNEQFF
J: TRBJ2-7; D: TRBD1; length: 14; size: -; V: TRBV7-2; DNA: TGTGCCAGCAGCTTGGACAGGGGGCAGGACGAGCAGTACTTC; CDR3: CASSLDRGQDEQYF
J: TRBJ1-3; D: -; length: 17; size: -; V: TRBV9; DNA: TGTGCCAGCAGCGTAGAGGCTACTAGGGAGACTGGAAACACCATATATTTT; CDR3: CASSVEATRETGNTIYF
J: TRBJ1-5; D: -; length: 15; size: -; V: TRBV9; DNA: TGTGCCAGCAGCCCAAACGAGGGCGGGGACCAGCCCCAGCATTTT; CDR3: CASSPNEGGDQPQHF
J: TRBJ1-2; D: TRBD1; length: 14; size: -; V: TRBV19; DNA: TGTGCCAGTAGTCCCACGACAGGGGGCTATGGCTACACCTTC; CDR3: CASSPTTGGYGYTF
J: TRBJ2-7; D: TRBD2; length: 14; size: many; V: TRBV20-1; DNA: TGCAGTGCTAGTAGCGGGAGCCCCCCGTACGAGCAGTACTTC; CDR3: CSASSGSPPYEQYF
J: TRBJ2-3; D: TRBD2; length: 21; size: -; V: TRBV19; DNA: TGTGCCAGTAGTATAGATCGGGCGACGGGACTAGCGGGGACCGGCACAGATACGCAGTATTTT; CDR3: CASSIDRATGLAGTGTDTQYF
J: TRBJ2-7; D: -; length: 17; size: -; V: TRBV11-2; DNA: TGTGCCAGCAGCTTAATTCGTGGAGCTAGTCGGCCCTACGAGCAGTACTTC; CDR3: CASSLIRGASRPYEQYF
J: TRBJ1-6; D: -; length: 13; size: -; V: TRBV20-1; DNA: TGCAGTGCTAGTCAGGGGCGTTATTCACCCCTCCACTTT; CDR3: CSASQGRYSPLHF
J: TRBJ2-1; D: TRBD2; length: 15; size: few; V: TRBV6-5; DNA: TGTGCCAGCAGTCGAATCGGACTAGCGGGAATTGAGCAGTTCTTC; CDR3: CASSRIGLAGIEQFF
J: TRBJ2-1; D: -; length: 12; size: once; V: TRBV28; DNA: TGTGCCAGCAGTTTTTCTCAGGCTCTGCAGTTCTTC; CDR3: CASSFSQALQFF
J: TRBJ2-1; D: TRBD2; length: 16; size: -; V: TRBV7-3; DNA: TGTGCCAGCAGCCTAGTTGGGACTAGCGGATACAATGAGCAGTTCTTC; CDR3: CASSLVGTSGYNEQFF
J: TRBJ2-1; D: TRBD1; length: 14; size: -; V: TRBV18; DNA: TGTGCCAGCTCATCACGGGACAGGGGCAATGAGCAGTTCTTC; CDR3: CASSSRDRGNEQFF
J: TRBJ2-1; D: -; length: 11; size: -; V: TRBV20-1; DNA: TGCAGTGCCGGCTCCTACAATGAGCAGTTCTTC; CDR3: CSAGSYNEQFF
J: TRBJ2-1; D: -; length: 14; size: once; V: TRBV11-3; DNA: TGTGCCAGCAGCTTAGATAGCCAGTACAATGAGCAGTTCTTC; CDR3: CASSLDSQYNEQFF
J: TRBJ1-2; D: -; length: 13; size: few; V: TRBV7-2; DNA: TGTGCCAGCAGCTTAGAGGGGATCTATGGCTACACCTTC; CDR3: CASSLEGIYGYTF
J: TRBJ2-7; D: TRBD1; length: 14; size: -; V: TRBV9; DNA: TGTGCCAGCAGCGCACAGGGGGTCCCCTACGAGCAGTACTTC; CDR3: CASSAQGVPYEQYF
J: TRBJ1-5; D: TRBD1; length: 14; size: many; V: TRBV24-1; DNA: TGTGCCACCAGTGCGCCGGGACAGGGGCAGCCCCAGCATTTT; CDR3: CATSAPGQGQPQHF
J: TRBJ1-1; D: -; length: 14; size: -; V: TRBV19; DNA: TGTGCCAGTACCCGAGGGGGGGGGACTATCGAAGCTTTCTTT; CDR3: CASTRGGGTIEAFF